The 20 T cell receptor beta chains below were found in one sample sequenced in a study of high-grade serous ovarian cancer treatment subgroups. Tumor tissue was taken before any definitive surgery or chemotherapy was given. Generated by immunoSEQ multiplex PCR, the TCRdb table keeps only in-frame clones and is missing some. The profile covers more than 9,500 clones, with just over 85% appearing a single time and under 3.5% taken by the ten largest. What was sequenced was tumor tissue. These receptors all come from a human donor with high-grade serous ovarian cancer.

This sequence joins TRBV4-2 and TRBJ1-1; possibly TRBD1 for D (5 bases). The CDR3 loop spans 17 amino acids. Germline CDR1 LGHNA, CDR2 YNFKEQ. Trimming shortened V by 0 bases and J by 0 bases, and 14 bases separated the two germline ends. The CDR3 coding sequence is TGTGCCAGCAGCCAAGATTCCGACAGATTCATGAACACTGAAGCTTTCTTT. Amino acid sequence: CASSQDSDRFMNTEAFF.

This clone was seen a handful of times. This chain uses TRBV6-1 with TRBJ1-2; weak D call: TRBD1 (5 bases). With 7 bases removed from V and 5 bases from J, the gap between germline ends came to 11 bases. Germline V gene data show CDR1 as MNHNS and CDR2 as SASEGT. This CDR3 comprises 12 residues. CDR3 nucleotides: TGTGCCAGCATTACCAGGGCTTATGGCTACACCTTC. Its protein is CASITRAYGYTF.

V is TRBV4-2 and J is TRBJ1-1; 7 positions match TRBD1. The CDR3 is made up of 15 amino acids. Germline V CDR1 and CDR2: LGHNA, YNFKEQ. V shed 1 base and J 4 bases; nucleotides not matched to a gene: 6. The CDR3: CASSQVFDRATEAFF. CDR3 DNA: TGTGCCAGCAGCCAAGTGTTCGACAGGGCCACTGAAGCTTTCTTT.

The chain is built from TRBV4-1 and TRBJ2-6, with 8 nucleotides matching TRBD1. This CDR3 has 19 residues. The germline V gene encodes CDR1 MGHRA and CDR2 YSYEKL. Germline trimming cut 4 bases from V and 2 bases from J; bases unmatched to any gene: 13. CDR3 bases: TGCGCCAGCAGCCCTACTCGGACAGGGAATGGGGCTGGGGCCAACGTCCTGACTTTC. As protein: CASSPTRTGNGAGANVLTF.

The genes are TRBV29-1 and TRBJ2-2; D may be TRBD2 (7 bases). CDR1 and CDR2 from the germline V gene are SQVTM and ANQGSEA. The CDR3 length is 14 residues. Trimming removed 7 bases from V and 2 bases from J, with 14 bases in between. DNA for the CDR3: TGCAGCGCGGGGGGCAGTCTAAACACCGGGGAGCTGTTTTTT. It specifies CSAGGSLNTGELFF.

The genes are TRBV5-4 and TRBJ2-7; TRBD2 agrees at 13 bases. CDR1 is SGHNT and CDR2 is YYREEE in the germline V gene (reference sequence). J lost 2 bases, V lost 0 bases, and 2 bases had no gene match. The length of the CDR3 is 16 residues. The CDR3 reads CASSLGGTSGAYEQYF. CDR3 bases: TGTGCCAGCAGCTTGGGAGGGACTAGCGGGGCCTACGAGCAGTACTTC. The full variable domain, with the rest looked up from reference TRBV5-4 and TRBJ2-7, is ETGVTQSPTHLIKTRGQQVTLRCSSQSGHNTVSWYQQALGQGPQFIFQYYREEENGRGNFPPRFSGLQFPNYSSELNVNALELDDSALYLCASSLGGTSGAYEQYFGPGTRLTVT.

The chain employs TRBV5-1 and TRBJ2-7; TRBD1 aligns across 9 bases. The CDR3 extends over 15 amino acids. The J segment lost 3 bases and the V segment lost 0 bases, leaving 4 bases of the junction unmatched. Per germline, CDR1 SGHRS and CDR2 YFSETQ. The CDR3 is CASSLAPTGGYEQYF. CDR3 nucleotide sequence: TGCGCCAGCAGCTTGGCCCCGACAGGGGGCTACGAGCAGTACTTC.

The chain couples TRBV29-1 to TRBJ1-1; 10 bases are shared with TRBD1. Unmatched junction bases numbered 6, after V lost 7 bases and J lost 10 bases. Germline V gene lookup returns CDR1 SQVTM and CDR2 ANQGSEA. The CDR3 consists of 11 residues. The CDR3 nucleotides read TGCAGCGGCAGACAGGGGGCAAGAGCTTTCTTT. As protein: CSGRQGARAFF.

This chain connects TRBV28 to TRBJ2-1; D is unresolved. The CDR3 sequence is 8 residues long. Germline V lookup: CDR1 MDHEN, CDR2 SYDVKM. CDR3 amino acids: CANNEQFF. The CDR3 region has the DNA TGTGCGAACAATGAGCAGTTCTTC.

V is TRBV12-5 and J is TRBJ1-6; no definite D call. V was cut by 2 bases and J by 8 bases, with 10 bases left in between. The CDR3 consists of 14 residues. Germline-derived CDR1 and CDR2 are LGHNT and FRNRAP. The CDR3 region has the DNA TGTGCTAGTGGTTTGAGCGGCGCGGATTCACCCCTCCACTTT. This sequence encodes CASGLSGADSPLHF. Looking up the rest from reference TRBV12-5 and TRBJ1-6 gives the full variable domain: DARVTQTPRHKVTEMGQEVTMRCQPILGHNTVFWYRQTMMQGLELLAYFRNRAPLDDSGMPKDRFSAEMPDATLATLKIQPSEPRDSAVYFCASGLSGADSPLHFGNGTRLTVT.

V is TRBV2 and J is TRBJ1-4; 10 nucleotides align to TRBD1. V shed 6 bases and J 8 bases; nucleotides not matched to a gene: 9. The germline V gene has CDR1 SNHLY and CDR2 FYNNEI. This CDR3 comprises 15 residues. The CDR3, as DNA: TGTGCCAGCAGCCGACCGACAGGGGGCCTGGAAAAACTGTTTTTT. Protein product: CASSRPTGGLEKLFF.

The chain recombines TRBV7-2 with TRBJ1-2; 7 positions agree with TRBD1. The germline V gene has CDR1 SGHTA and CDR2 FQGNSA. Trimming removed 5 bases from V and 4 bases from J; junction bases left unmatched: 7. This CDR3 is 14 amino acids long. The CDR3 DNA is TGTGCCAGCAGCCGACAGGGAGGGACCTATGGCTACACCTTC. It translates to CASSRQGGTYGYTF.

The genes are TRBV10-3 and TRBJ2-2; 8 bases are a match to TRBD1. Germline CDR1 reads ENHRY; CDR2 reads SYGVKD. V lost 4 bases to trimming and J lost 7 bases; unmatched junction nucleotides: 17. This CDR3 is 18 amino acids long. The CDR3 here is CAISASPQGALGSGELFF. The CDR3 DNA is TGTGCCATCAGTGCATCACCCCAGGGGGCGCTTGGAAGCGGGGAGCTGTTTTTT.

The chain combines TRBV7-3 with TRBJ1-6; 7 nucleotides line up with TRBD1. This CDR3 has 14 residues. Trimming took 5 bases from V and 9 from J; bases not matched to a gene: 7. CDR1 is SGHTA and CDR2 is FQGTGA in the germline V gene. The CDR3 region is CASSAGQKGSPLHF. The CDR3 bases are TGTGCCAGCAGCGCGGGACAGAAAGGTTCACCCCTCCACTTT.

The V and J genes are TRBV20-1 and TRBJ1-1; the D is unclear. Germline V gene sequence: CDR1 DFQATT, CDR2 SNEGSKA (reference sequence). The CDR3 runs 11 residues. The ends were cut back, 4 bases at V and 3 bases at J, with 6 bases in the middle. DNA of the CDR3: TGCAGTGCTACACCGTACACTGAAGCTTTCTTT. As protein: CSATPYTEAFF.

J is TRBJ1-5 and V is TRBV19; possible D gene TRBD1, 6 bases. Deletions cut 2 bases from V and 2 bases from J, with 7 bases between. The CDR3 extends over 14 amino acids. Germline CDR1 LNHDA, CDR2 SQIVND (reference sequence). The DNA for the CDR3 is TGTGCCAGTAGTATAAGGGGGGGCAATCAGCCCCAGCATTTT. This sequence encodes CASSIRGGNQPQHF.

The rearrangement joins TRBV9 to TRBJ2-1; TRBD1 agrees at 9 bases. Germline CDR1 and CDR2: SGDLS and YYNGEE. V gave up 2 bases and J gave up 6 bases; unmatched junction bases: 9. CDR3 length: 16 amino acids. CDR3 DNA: TGTGCCAGCAGCGTTGCCGTGGGACAGGGCGGCAATGAGCAGTTCTTC. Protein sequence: CASSVAVGQGGNEQFF.

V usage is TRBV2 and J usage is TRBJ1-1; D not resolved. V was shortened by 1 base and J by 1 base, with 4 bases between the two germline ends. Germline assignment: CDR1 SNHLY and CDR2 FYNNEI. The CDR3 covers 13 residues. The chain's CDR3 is CASSEDGNTEAFF. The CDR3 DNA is TGTGCCAGCAGTGAAGACGGGAACACTGAAGCTTTCTTT. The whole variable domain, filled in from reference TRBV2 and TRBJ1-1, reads EPEVTQTPSHQVTQMGQEVILRCVPISNHLYFYWYRQILGQKVEFLVSFYNNEISEKSEIFDDQFSVERPDGSNFTLKIRSTKLEDSAMYFCASSEDGNTEAFFGQGTRLTVV.

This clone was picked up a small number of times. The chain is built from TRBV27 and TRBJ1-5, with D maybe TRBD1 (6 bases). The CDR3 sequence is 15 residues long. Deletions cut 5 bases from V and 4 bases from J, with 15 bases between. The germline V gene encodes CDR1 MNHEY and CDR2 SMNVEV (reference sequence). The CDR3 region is CASSPGSGVNQPQHF. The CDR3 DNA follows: TGTGCCAGCAGTCCCGGATCAGGGGTTAATCAGCCCCAGCATTTT.

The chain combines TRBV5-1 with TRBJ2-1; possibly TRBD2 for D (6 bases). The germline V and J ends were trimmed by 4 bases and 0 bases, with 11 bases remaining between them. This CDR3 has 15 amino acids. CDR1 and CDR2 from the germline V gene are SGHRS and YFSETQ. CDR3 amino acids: CASSRGLSSYNEQFF. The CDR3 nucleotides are TGCGCCAGCAGCCGGGGGTTGAGCTCCTACAATGAGCAGTTCTTC.